This is a list of T cell receptor beta chains from one sample in a study of blood T cells in healthy people across ages. MiXCR, run by TCRdb on the 5' RACE reads, gives a single entry per CDR3 protein. The sample records roughly 1,000,000 distinct CDR3 sequences, under 30% being singletons. This sample also belongs to another study, concerning T cells of mothers and their children.

The sequenced sample was blood. Every receptor here comes from a girl between 2 and 10 years old in good health. The CDR3 runs from the conserved cysteine through the conserved F or W. The D gene is left open where the match is weak. Clone size is given for some rows only: seen once, a few or many times, or a class if the clone is expanded.

. | TRBJ2-5 | . | TRBV5-4 | CASSLGGQPSQETQYF | TGTGCCAGCAGCTTGGGAGGACAGCCTAGCCAAGAGACCCAGTACTTC
TRBD1 | TRBJ2-5 | few | TRBV6-5 | CASSYGQGAARETQYF | TGTGCCAGCAGTTACGGACAGGGGGCGGCTAGGGAGACCCAGTACTTC
. | TRBJ2-7 | few | TRBV7-2 | CASSSGIFTYEQYF | TGTGCCAGCAGCTCCGGAATTTTCACCTACGAGCAGTACTTC
TRBD1 | TRBJ2-2 | . | TRBV9 | CASSSSHGGQANTGELFF | TGTGCCAGCAGCTCCTCTCACGGGGGACAGGCGAACACCGGGGAGCTGTTTTTT
. | TRBJ2-3 | . | TRBV15 | CATSRATFTDTQYF | TGTGCCACCAGCAGAGCAACCTTCACAGATACGCAGTATTTT
TRBD2 | TRBJ2-5 | . | TRBV25-1 | CASSAGTSAFQETQYF | TGTGCCAGCAGCGCCGGGACTAGCGCTTTCCAAGAGACCCAGTACTTC
. | TRBJ2-5 | few | TRBV20-1 | CSASRTAETQYF | TGCAGTGCTAGTAGGACGGCAGAGACCCAGTACTTC
. | TRBJ1-2 | few | TRBV3-1 | CASSQDKGGVRALNYGYTF | TGTGCCAGCAGCCAAGATAAAGGGGGAGTCCGAGCCCTTAACTATGGCTACACCTTC
TRBD1 | TRBJ1-1 | . | TRBV29-1 | CSVDVGQGPNTEAFF | TGCAGCGTTGACGTAGGACAGGGCCCGAACACTGAAGCTTTCTTT
. | TRBJ1-5 | few | TRBV29-1 | CSVGTGYNQPQHF | TGCAGCGTGGGAACAGGATACAATCAGCCCCAGCATTTT
. | TRBJ2-5 | . | TRBV28 | CASSLRSQEPQYF | TGTGCCAGCAGTTTGCGTAGCCAAGAGCCCCAGTACTTC
TRBD2 | TRBJ2-7 | . | TRBV20-1 | CSAPSPGLAGGPGEQYF | TGCAGTGCTCCCAGTCCGGGACTAGCGGGAGGGCCAGGGGAGCAGTACTTC
TRBD2 | TRBJ2-7 | few | TRBV29-1 | CSVAGTSGGLYEQYF | TGCAGCGTTGCCGGGACTAGCGGAGGCCTGTACGAGCAGTACTTC
. | TRBJ1-1 | . | TRBV5-6 | CASSSDTGGTEAFF | TGTGCCAGCAGCTCAGACACGGGCGGCACTGAAGCTTTCTTT
. | TRBJ1-1 | few | TRBV29-1 | CSVEDHGVGAFF | TGCAGCGTTGAAGATCATGGGGTTGGGGCTTTCTTT
TRBD1 | TRBJ2-2 | few | TRBV24-1 | CATSDPGQGGTGELFF | TGTGCCACCAGTGATCCCGGACAGGGTGGGACCGGGGAGCTGTTTTTT
. | TRBJ2-1 | . | TRBV7-9 | CASSLAETSDEQFF | TGTGCCAGCAGCTTAGCGGAGACTTCGGATGAGCAGTTCTTC
. | TRBJ1-2 | few | TRBV12-3/TRBV12-4 | CAGSGQNNYGYTF | TGTGCCGGCAGTGGACAGAATAACTATGGCTACACCTTC
TRBD1 | TRBJ2-5 | . | TRBV19 | CASSSPGTGKETQYF | TGTGCCAGTAGTTCCCCCGGGACAGGGAAGGAGACCCAGTACTTC
TRBD2 | TRBJ2-4 | . | TRBV3-1 | CASSQVGPGLAGAMGLAKNIQYF | TGTGCCAGCAGCCAAGTGGGACCTGGACTAGCGGGGGCGATGGGGTTAGCCAAAAACATTCAGTACTTC
. | TRBJ2-3 | . | TRBV24-1 | CATGQDNTDTQYF | TGTGCCACCGGTCAGGATAATACAGATACGCAGTATTTT
TRBD2 | TRBJ2-1 | many | TRBV7-2 | CASSTRLAGATGEQFF | TGTGCCAGCAGCACCAGACTAGCGGGAGCCACCGGTGAGCAGTTCTTC
TRBD1 | TRBJ1-5 | . | TRBV6-1 | CASRGTGQGGDNQPQHF | TGTGCCAGCAGAGGAACCGGACAGGGAGGCGACAATCAGCCCCAGCATTTT
. | TRBJ2-3 | . | TRBV20-1 | CSAGKGTSTDTQYF | TGCAGTGCTGGAAAGGGGACTTCCACAGATACGCAGTATTTT
TRBD2 | TRBJ2-5 | many | TRBV20-1 | CSAREIGSMGEGRHETQYF | TGCAGTGCTAGAGAAATTGGGTCCATGGGGGAGGGCCGGCATGAGACCCAGTACTTC
TRBD1 | TRBJ2-3 | . | TRBV18 | CASSQTGGSTDTQYF | TGTGCCAGCTCACAGACAGGGGGCTCAACAGATACGCAGTATTTT
. | TRBJ1-2 | . | TRBV20-1 | CSMGRATSNYGYTF | TGCAGCATGGGCAGGGCCACCTCTAACTATGGCTACACCTTC
. | TRBJ2-7 | . | TRBV5-1 | CASSFRTAYEQYF | TGCGCCAGCAGCTTCCGGACAGCCTACGAGCAGTACTTC
. | TRBJ2-7 | few | TRBV12-3/TRBV12-4 | CASRRNTGGYEQYF | TGTGCCAGCAGGAGGAACACCGGGGGTTACGAGCAGTACTTC
. | TRBJ1-2 | few | TRBV14 | CASSQGSKFRGYGYTF | TGTGCCAGCAGCCAAGGATCGAAATTCAGGGGCTATGGCTACACCTTC
. | TRBJ1-2 | few | TRBV25-1 | CASSGHVYGYTF | TGTGCCAGCAGTGGACACGTCTATGGCTACACCTTC
. | TRBJ2-7 | . | TRBV10-3 | CAIRASETYEQYF | TGTGCCATCAGGGCTAGCGAAACCTACGAGCAGTACTTC
TRBD1 | TRBJ1-6 | . | TRBV7-2 | CASSDRDRGYGSPLHF | TGTGCCAGCAGCGACCGGGACAGGGGGTATGGTTCACCCCTCCACTTT
. | TRBJ2-5 | . | TRBV29-1 | CSALLRSGETQYF | TGCAGCGCCCTTCTACGGTCCGGGGAGACCCAGTACTTC
. | TRBJ1-3 | few | TRBV24-1 | CATSDYASGNTIYF | TGTGCCACCAGTGATTACGCATCTGGAAACACCATATATTTT
. | TRBJ1-4 | few | TRBV7-2 | CASSPFTGSNEKLFF | TGTGCCAGCAGCCCCTTTACAGGGAGTAATGAAAAACTGTTTTTT
. | TRBJ2-7 | few | TRBV7-2 | CASSLWFGHYEQYF | TGTGCCAGCAGCTTATGGTTCGGCCACTACGAGCAGTACTTC
. | TRBJ1-4 | . | TRBV10-3 | CAISEGGAQEKLFF | TGTGCCATCAGTGAAGGGGGGGCACAGGAAAAACTGTTTTTT
TRBD2 | TRBJ2-3 | . | TRBV20-1 | CSAEALGLAGLTDTQYF | TGCAGTGCTGAGGCCCTGGGACTAGCGGGGCTCACAGATACGCAGTATTTT
. | TRBJ1-1 | few | TRBV20-1 | CSARDINRSGFTEAFF | TGCAGTGCTAGAGACATAAACCGCAGCGGGTTCACTGAAGCTTTCTTT
. | TRBJ2-5 | . | TRBV7-7 | CASSSLDPGTQETQYF | TGTGCTAGCAGCTCCCTCGACCCCGGGACCCAAGAGACCCAGTACTTC
. | TRBJ2-7 | few | TRBV11-2 | CASTYGGGSYEQYF | TGTGCCAGCACTTACGGTGGGGGCTCCTACGAGCAGTACTTC
TRBD1 | TRBJ2-5 | . | TRBV29-1 | CSVGQLDREETQYF | TGCAGCGTTGGGCAACTGGACAGGGAAGAGACCCAGTACTTC
. | TRBJ2-5 | . | TRBV7-9 | CASSPRWGEGTQYF | TGTGCCAGCAGCCCCCGGTGGGGAGAAGGGACCCAGTACTTC
TRBD1 | TRBJ2-5 | many | TRBV7-3 | CASSPGQVETQYF | TGTGCCAGCAGCCCCGGACAGGTAGAGACCCAGTACTTC
. | TRBJ2-1 | . | TRBV29-1 | CSARHLGEQFF | TGCAGCGCCCGCCACCTGGGTGAGCAGTTCTTC
. | TRBJ1-6 | few | TRBV3-1 | CASSQYNGPPLHF | TGTGCCAGCAGCCAATATAATGGACCCCCCCTCCACTTT
. | TRBJ2-7 | few | TRBV7-3 | CASSRIPANEQYF | TGTGCCAGCAGTCGAATCCCGGCGAACGAGCAGTACTTC
. | TRBJ1-1 | . | TRBV7-8 | CASSLTSKGSAEAFF | TGTGCCAGCAGCTTAACCTCTAAGGGGAGCGCTGAAGCTTTCTTT